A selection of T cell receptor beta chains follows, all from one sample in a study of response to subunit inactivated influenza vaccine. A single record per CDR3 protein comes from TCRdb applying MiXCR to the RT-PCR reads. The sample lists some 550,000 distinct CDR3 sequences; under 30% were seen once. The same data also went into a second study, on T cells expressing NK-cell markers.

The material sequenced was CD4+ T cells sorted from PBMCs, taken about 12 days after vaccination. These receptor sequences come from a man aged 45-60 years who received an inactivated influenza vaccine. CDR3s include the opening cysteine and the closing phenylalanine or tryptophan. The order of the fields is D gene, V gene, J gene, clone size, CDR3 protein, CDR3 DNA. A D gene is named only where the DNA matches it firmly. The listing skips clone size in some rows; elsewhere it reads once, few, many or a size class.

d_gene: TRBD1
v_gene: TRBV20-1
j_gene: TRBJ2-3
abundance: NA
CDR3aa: CSARFTTGGLYF
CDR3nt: TGCAGTGCTAGGTTCACGACAGGGGGCCTGTATTTT

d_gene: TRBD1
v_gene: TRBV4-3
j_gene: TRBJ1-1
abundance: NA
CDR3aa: CASSQDGTGISTEAFF
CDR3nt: TGCGCCAGCAGCCAAGATGGGACAGGTATAAGCACTGAAGCTTTCTTT

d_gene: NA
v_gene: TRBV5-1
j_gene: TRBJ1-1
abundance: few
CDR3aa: CASSPQFPGAFNMNTEAFF
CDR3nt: TGCGCCAGCAGCCCTCAATTCCCGGGGGCATTCAACATGAACACTGAAGCTTTCTTT

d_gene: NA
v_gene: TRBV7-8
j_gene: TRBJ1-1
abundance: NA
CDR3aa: CASSLARGADTEAFF
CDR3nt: TGTGCCAGCAGCTTAGCTCGGGGGGCAGACACTGAAGCTTTCTTT

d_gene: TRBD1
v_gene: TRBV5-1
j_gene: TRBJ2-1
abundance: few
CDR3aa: CASSAGQGFYNEQFF
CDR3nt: TGCGCCAGCAGCGCGGGACAGGGATTCTACAATGAGCAGTTCTTC

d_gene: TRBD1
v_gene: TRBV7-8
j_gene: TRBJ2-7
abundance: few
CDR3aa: CASSRGQGAREQYF
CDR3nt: TGTGCCAGCAGCCGAGGACAGGGGGCGCGAGAGCAGTACTTC

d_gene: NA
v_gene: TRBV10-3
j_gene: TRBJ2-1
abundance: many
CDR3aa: CAISESSSGNDEQFF
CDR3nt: TGTGCCATCAGTGAGTCGAGTAGCGGCAATGATGAGCAGTTCTTC

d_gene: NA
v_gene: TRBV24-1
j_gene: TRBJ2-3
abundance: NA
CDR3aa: CATSDSRDADTQYF
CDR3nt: TGTGCCACCAGTGATAGCAGGGACGCCGATACGCAGTATTTT

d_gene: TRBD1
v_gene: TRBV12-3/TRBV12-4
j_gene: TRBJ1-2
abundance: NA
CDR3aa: CASSFRAGGSNGYTF
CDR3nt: TGTGCCAGCAGTTTCAGGGCAGGGGGATCTAATGGCTACACCTTC

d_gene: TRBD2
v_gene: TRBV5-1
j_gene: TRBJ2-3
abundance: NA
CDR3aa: CASSRGVPSGGDTQYF
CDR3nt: TGCGCCAGCAGCCGAGGGGTCCCCAGCGGGGGGGATACGCAGTATTTT

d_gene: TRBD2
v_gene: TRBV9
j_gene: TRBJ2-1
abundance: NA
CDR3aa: CASRAPGLAGYNEQFF
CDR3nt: TGTGCCAGCAGGGCGCCCGGACTAGCGGGTTACAATGAGCAGTTCTTC